This is a list of T cell receptor beta chains from one sample in a study of radiotherapy plus CTLA-4 blockade in lung cancer. TCRdb keeps only in-frame clones here, not all; method: immunoSEQ multiplex PCR. The table includes approximately 35,000 clones, more than 70% detected once. The material sequenced was peripheral blood, taken from a patient treated with radiotherapy plus ipilimumab. These receptors all stem from a human donor with non-small cell lung cancer who had stable disease on radiotherapy plus ipilimumab. The CDR3 runs from the conserved cysteine through the conserved F or W. The D gene is left open where the match is weak.

CDR3aa: CASSVGGGTGDTQYF
v_gene: TRBV9
d_gene: TRBD1
j_gene: TRBJ2-3

CDR3aa: CASSGMTSRHFSSYNEQFF
v_gene: TRBV5-4
d_gene: TRBD2
j_gene: TRBJ2-1

CDR3aa: CASSILRGISGNTIYF
v_gene: TRBV7-8
d_gene: -
j_gene: TRBJ1-3

CDR3aa: CASSESGRAYEQYF
v_gene: TRBV10-1
d_gene: TRBD2
j_gene: TRBJ2-7

CDR3aa: CASSPRTTGVNEQYF
v_gene: TRBV7-9
d_gene: -
j_gene: -

CDR3aa: CASSTQTALHYEQYF
v_gene: TRBV6-6
d_gene: -
j_gene: TRBJ2-7

CDR3aa: CASSLVLSRGGEQYF
v_gene: TRBV5-1
d_gene: -
j_gene: TRBJ2-7

CDR3aa: CASSYQGGNTIYF
v_gene: TRBV6-6
d_gene: -
j_gene: TRBJ1-3

CDR3aa: CASSIRVNEQFF
v_gene: TRBV19
d_gene: -
j_gene: TRBJ2-1

CDR3aa: CASSVSRGGSLAGELFF
v_gene: TRBV7-6
d_gene: TRBD2
j_gene: TRBJ2-2

CDR3aa: CASTMGQGNYGYTF
v_gene: TRBV28
d_gene: TRBD1
j_gene: TRBJ1-2

CDR3aa: CASSLELAGESDYNEQFF
v_gene: TRBV7-7
d_gene: TRBD2
j_gene: TRBJ2-1

CDR3aa: CASSVTSGSYNEQFF
v_gene: TRBV4-2
d_gene: TRBD2
j_gene: TRBJ2-1

CDR3aa: CASSRIGTAKNIQYF
v_gene: TRBV5-4
d_gene: TRBD1
j_gene: TRBJ2-4

CDR3aa: CASSPLARTNEKLFF
v_gene: TRBV2
d_gene: -
j_gene: TRBJ1-4

CDR3aa: CASSLYSGGEQFF
v_gene: TRBV7-2
d_gene: TRBD2
j_gene: TRBJ2-1

CDR3aa: CASSVDRANRDTQYF
v_gene: TRBV9
d_gene: -
j_gene: TRBJ2-3

CDR3aa: CASRDPTSGRGNIQYF
v_gene: TRBV7-9
d_gene: TRBD2
j_gene: TRBJ2-4

CDR3aa: CASSVTGTGDSPLHF
v_gene: TRBV5-1
d_gene: TRBD1
j_gene: TRBJ1-6

CDR3aa: CASKAGGPDEQYF
v_gene: TRBV6-1
d_gene: TRBD2
j_gene: TRBJ2-7

CDR3aa: CASSEGQGVYEQYF
v_gene: TRBV2
d_gene: TRBD1
j_gene: TRBJ2-7

CDR3aa: CASSSPSLAKNIQYF
v_gene: TRBV27
d_gene: -
j_gene: TRBJ2-4

CDR3aa: CASSWGGAGQLPLNEQFF
v_gene: TRBV5-4
d_gene: TRBD2
j_gene: TRBJ2-1

CDR3aa: CASSSGTANNEQFF
v_gene: TRBV19
d_gene: -
j_gene: TRBJ2-1

CDR3aa: CASRSNAFYEQYF
v_gene: TRBV19
d_gene: -
j_gene: TRBJ2-7

CDR3aa: CASNPTKSSYNEQFF
v_gene: TRBV25-1
d_gene: -
j_gene: TRBJ2-1

CDR3aa: CASMRRLGRGGGGYTF
v_gene: TRBV4-3
d_gene: -
j_gene: TRBJ1-2

CDR3aa: CASSLWLGQGSTGELFF
v_gene: TRBV5-1
d_gene: TRBD1
j_gene: TRBJ2-2

CDR3aa: CASTDRRYNEQFF
v_gene: TRBV5-1
d_gene: -
j_gene: TRBJ2-1

CDR3aa: CASSTGQGVGYEQYF
v_gene: TRBV7-6
d_gene: TRBD1
j_gene: TRBJ2-7

CDR3aa: CASSASYKTEAFF
v_gene: TRBV9
d_gene: -
j_gene: TRBJ1-1

CDR3aa: CASSPGTRLTQYF
v_gene: TRBV7-6
d_gene: -
j_gene: TRBJ2-3

CDR3aa: CASSLSAGNTGELFF
v_gene: TRBV7-9
d_gene: -
j_gene: TRBJ2-2

CDR3aa: CASRLRSGLPLAKNIQYF
v_gene: TRBV28
d_gene: -
j_gene: TRBJ2-4

CDR3aa: CASSPSEGPLHF
v_gene: TRBV18
d_gene: -
j_gene: TRBJ1-6

CDR3aa: CASSGTSGSSYEQYF
v_gene: TRBV10-1
d_gene: TRBD2
j_gene: TRBJ2-7

CDR3aa: CASSGGSVQPQHF
v_gene: TRBV28
d_gene: -
j_gene: TRBJ1-5

CDR3aa: CASSIGGGYEQYF
v_gene: TRBV19
d_gene: -
j_gene: TRBJ2-7

CDR3aa: CASSEFPRDRFMNTEAFF
v_gene: TRBV6-1
d_gene: TRBD1
j_gene: TRBJ1-1

CDR3aa: CASSQRAFSEQYF
v_gene: TRBV7-3
d_gene: -
j_gene: TRBJ2-7

CDR3aa: CASSQDSATKSKQFF
v_gene: TRBV4-3
d_gene: -
j_gene: TRBJ2-1

CDR3aa: CASSSQGSDYGYTF
v_gene: TRBV11-1
d_gene: -
j_gene: TRBJ1-2

CDR3aa: CASREGGNTDTQYF
v_gene: TRBV19
d_gene: -
j_gene: TRBJ2-3

CDR3aa: CAWSVRSVSYEQYF
v_gene: TRBV30
d_gene: -
j_gene: TRBJ2-7

CDR3aa: CASSINMNTGELFF
v_gene: TRBV19
d_gene: -
j_gene: TRBJ2-2

CDR3aa: CASSKGLAGFAYNEQFF
v_gene: TRBV2
d_gene: TRBD2
j_gene: TRBJ2-1

CDR3aa: CASSLSGGQETQYF
v_gene: TRBV7-6
d_gene: TRBD1
j_gene: TRBJ2-5

CDR3aa: CASSLATGGFYEQYF
v_gene: TRBV5-1
d_gene: -
j_gene: TRBJ2-7

CDR3aa: CASSIGGQASTDTQYF
v_gene: TRBV19
d_gene: TRBD1
j_gene: TRBJ2-3

CDR3aa: CASSAWDSQNEKLFF
v_gene: TRBV18
d_gene: TRBD1
j_gene: TRBJ1-4

CDR3aa: CASSEGLAGFTDTQYF
v_gene: TRBV6-1
d_gene: TRBD2
j_gene: TRBJ2-3